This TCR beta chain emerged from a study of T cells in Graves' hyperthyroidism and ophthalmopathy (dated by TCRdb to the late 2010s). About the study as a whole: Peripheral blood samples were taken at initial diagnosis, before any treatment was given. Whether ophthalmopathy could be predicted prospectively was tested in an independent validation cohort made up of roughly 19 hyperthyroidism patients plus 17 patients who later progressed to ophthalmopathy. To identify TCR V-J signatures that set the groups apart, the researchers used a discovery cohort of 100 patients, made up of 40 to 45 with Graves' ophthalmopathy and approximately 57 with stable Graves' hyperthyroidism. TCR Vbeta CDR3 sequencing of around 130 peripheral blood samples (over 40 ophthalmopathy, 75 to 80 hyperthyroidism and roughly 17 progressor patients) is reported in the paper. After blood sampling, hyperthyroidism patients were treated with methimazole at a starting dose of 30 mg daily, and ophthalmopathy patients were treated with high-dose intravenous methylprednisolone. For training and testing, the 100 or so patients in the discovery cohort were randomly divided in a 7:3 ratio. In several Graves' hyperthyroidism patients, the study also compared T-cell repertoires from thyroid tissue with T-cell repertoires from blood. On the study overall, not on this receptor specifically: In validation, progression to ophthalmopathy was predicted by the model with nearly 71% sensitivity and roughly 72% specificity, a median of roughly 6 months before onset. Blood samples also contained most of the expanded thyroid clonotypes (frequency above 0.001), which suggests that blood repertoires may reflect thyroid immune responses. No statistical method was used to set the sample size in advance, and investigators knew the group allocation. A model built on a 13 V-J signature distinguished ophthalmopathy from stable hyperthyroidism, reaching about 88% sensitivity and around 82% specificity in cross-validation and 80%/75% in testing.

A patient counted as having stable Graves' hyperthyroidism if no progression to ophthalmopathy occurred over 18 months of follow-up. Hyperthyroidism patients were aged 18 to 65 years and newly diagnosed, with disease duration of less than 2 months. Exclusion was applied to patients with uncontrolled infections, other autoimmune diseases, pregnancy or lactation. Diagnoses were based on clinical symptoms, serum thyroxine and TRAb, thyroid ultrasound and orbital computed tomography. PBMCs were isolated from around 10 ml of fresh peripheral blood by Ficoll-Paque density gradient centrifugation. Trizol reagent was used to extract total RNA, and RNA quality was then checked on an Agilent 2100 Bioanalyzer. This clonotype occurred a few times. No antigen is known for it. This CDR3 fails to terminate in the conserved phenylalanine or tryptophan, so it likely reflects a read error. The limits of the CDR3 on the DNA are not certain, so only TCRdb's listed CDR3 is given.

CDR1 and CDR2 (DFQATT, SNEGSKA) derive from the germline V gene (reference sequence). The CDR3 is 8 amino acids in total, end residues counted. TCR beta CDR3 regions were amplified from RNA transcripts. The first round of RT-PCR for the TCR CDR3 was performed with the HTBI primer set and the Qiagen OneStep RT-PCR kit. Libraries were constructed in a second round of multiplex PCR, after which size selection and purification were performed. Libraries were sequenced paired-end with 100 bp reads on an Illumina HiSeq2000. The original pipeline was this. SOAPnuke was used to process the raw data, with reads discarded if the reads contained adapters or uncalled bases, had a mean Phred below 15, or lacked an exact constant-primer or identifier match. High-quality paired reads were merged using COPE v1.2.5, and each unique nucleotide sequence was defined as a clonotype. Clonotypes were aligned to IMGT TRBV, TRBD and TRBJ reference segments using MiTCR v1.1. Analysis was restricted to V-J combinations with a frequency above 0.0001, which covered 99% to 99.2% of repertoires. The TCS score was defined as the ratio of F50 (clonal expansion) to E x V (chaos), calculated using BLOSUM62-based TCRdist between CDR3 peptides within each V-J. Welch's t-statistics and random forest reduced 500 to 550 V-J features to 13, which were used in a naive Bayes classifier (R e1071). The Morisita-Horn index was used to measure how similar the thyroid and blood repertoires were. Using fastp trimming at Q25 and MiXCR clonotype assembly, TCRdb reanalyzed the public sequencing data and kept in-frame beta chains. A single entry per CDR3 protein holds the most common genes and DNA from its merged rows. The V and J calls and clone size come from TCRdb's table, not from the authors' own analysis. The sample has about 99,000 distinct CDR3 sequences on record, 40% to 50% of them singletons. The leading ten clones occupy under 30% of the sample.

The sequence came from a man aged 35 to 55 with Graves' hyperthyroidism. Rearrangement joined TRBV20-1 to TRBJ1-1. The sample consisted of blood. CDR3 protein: CSVREANY.